The text below deals with one T cell receptor (beta chain). The target of this receptor is not known. Base qualities are not provided; no much larger clone lies one nucleotide away. Other DNA sequences in the same sample also yield this CDR3. TCR CDR3 regions were amplified from genomic DNA by multiplex PCR using the deep immunoSEQ assay. Extracted genomic DNA from each cell subset was spread evenly across all wells of several immunoSEQ 96-well plates, with each plate serving as a replicate. For sorted subsets, each replicate PCR was loaded with 200 ng genomic DNA, equivalent to 25,000 to 35,000 T cell genomes. The purified libraries were quantified using a Qubit 3.0 fluorometer, sized with a Bioanalyzer 2100, and then quantified again using the KAPA Library Quantification kit. Each immunoSEQ 96-well plate was sequenced on its own single-read 150-cycle Illumina NextSeq 550 flow cell. The original pipeline was this. Because the immunoSEQ output held only junctional sequences and lacked quality scores, the filtering could not match the filtering applied to full-length reads. To assign V/J genes and CDR3, sequences were annotated using PyIR, a Python wrapper for IgBLAST v1.9, with IMGT germline references. Any read was removed if the V/J assignment was weak (E-value above 1e-6), the CDR3 was missing, or the read contained stop codons, out-of-frame junctions, or ambiguous translated residues. A V3J clonotype was defined by an identical inferred V gene, J gene, and CDR3 amino acid sequence. Percentage overlap between repertoires was calculated by dividing the number of shared unique clonotypes by the size of the smaller repertoire. RTK rarefaction, the Chao1 estimator, and Recon v2.1 estimates of unobserved clonotypes were used to assess repertoire richness. Generation probabilities for all TCRbeta clonotypes obtained by the gDNA method from a handful of donors were computed using OLGA. TCRdb limited this immuneACCESS table to in-frame rearrangements with V and J called. A share of clones is missing; checked studies link under half to unresolved V genes, and the rest is unexplained. V and J calls and clone size are as listed in that table; D and trimming were resolved from the DNA. The sample records 1.4 million or so clones, 98% to 99% of which are singletons. 0.3% to 0.45% of the sample belongs to the ten largest clones.

The donors were healthy, HIV-negative adults with no recently reported acute infections or vaccinations. Only Caucasian adults living in Nashville, Tennessee, USA were represented among the donors. Magnetic negative selection was used to enrich CD4+ T cells, after which naive cells were positively selected on CD45RA and the negative fraction became the memory subset. Blood was collected by leukapheresis, and PBMCs were isolated by Ficoll-Histopaque density gradient centrifugation and then cryopreserved in liquid nitrogen vapor phase. Analytical flow cytometry was used to check the purity and quantity of every magnetically sorted T cell population. Each sorted fraction had its genomic DNA isolated and then quantified by UV absorbance on a Nanodrop 2000c. The V end loses 1 base and the J end loses 7 bases, and a stretch of 8 bases separates them. The germline V gene encodes CDR1 SGHTA and CDR2 FQGTGA. From the cysteine through the phenylalanine, the CDR3 covers 13 amino acids. Of the read, only the CDR3 DNA is kept; its 39 bases are in frame from base 1.

This sample was included in a study of shared clonotypes between healthy human individuals (dated by TCRdb to the early 2020s). Concerning the study at large: Three men and a couple of women, aged 18 to 49 years, made up the cohort. To estimate repertoire size and how much clonotypes are shared between individuals, the study performed deep sequencing of blood TCR repertoires from a few healthy adults. For each donor, CD4 naive and CD4 memory were each run on three plates, CD8 naive on two plates, and CD8 memory on one plate. To increase sequencing depth and limit assay-specific biases, TCR repertoire library preparation and sequencing were carried out by different laboratories using diverse techniques. Between about 0.9 and 10 billion PBMCs per donor were obtained by leukapheresis.

General study outcomes and caveats: Clonotypes shared by all four sorted-subset donors showed higher generation probabilities than non-shared clonotypes. Incomplete sequencing was indicated by rarefaction of sorted-subset datasets, despite the large sequencing depth. Sharing across a few donors was observed for approximately 5% of naive CD4, 3% to 3.5% of naive CD8, 2% to 2.5% of memory CD4, and roughly 0.4% of memory CD8 clonotypes. The genetic and exposure-history diversity represented was limited by the small number of donors. Based on pairwise subsampling, the degree of clonotype sharing among donors was expected to be affected by sequencing depth. Naive subsets generally had larger estimated clonotype richness than memory subsets. Sampling was restricted to blood, and TCR repertoires in tissue are likely to differ from TCR repertoires in blood.

Specimen: naive CD4+ T cells sorted from blood. Interpreted using the paper, the cell subset or site label stands for: CD45RA+ positively selected. The origin of this receptor is a man aged 25-45 years in good health. The sequence links TRBV7-3 to TRBJ2-1, with the D gene call left open. The CDR3 protein sequence reads: CASSLNSYNEQFF. The base sequence is TGTGCCAGCAGCTTAAATAGTTATAATGAGCAGTTCTTC.